What follows describes a single T cell receptor (beta chain). The CDR3 is 14 amino acids. Trimming took 4 bases from V and 8 from J, leaving 14 bases between them. Per germline, CDR1 KGHDR and CDR2 SFDVKD. Repertoires were generated with immunoSEQ multiplex PCR, while TCRdb's copy carries only in-frame clones and drops some. The sample shows approximately 86,000 clones, over 65% of them seen only once. This sample was taken from a study of control samples from healthy donors and cancer patients. What was sequenced was blood. The rearrangement links TRBV24-1 to TRBJ2-1, with D possibly matching TRBD2 (5 bases). This TCR came from a woman aged 40 to 50 in good health. CDR3 nucleotides: TGTGCCACCAGTGACCCGGGATCAAGGGATGAGCAGTTCTTC. Its protein product is CATSDPGSRDEQFF.